This T cell receptor (beta chain) originates from a study of T cells in Graves' hyperthyroidism and ophthalmopathy. This clonotype came up many times. Its matching antigen is unknown. TCR beta CDR3 regions were amplified from RNA transcripts. HTBI primers were the set used in a first-round RT-PCR of the TCR CDR3. TCRdb re-called the multiplex PCR reads with MiXCR, one entry per CDR3 protein. The table records approximately 370,000 distinct CDR3 sequences, approximately 18% of them present only once. Trimming removed 3 bases at V and 0 bases at J, with 18 bases between. The CDR3 sequence is 18 residues long. CDR1 MDHEN and CDR2 SYDVKM come from the germline V gene. Overall study results and limits: Ophthalmopathy was predicted by the model a median of 6.5 months ahead of onset.

Sequencing was done on a sample of blood. This receptor was taken from a woman in her 30s with Graves' hyperthyroidism that later progressed to Graves' ophthalmopathy. The chain combines TRBV28 with TRBJ1-5, with D possibly matching TRBD1 (5 bases). CDR3 in DNA: TGTGCCAGCAGTTTTCGGGACTACCGGTCCGCTAGCAATCAGCCCCAGCATTTT. Translated: CASSFRDYRSASNQPQHF.